The present T cell receptor (beta chain) was sequenced within a study of T cells in women clearing cervical HPV infection. For the study at large: Controls gave blood once infection was undetectable; cases at lesion identification.

Trimming removed 0 bases from V and 5 bases from J, with 13 bases in between. The V gene's germline CDR1 is GTSNPN and CDR2 SVGIG (reference sequence). CDR3 size: 15 residues. Clones were sequenced by immunoSEQ multiplex PCR, and TCRdb holds only the in-frame ones, with some missing. This sample contains some 31,000 clones. Points on this clone: Read coverage stops 3 residues before the CDR3 terminus; the germline J gene supplies the remainder.

This chain joins TRBV30 and TRBJ1-4, with D hard to call. The receptor was isolated from a woman between 18 and 69 years old with a cervical HPV16 infection that either progressed to CIN3+ or cleared (not recorded which). Sequences were obtained from blood buffy coat. The CDR3 bases that were read are TGTGCCTGGAGTGTCGGGGTCCTTCCGAATGAAAAA. As protein: CAWSVGVLPNEK. The entire CDR3 is CAWSVGVLPNEKLFF.